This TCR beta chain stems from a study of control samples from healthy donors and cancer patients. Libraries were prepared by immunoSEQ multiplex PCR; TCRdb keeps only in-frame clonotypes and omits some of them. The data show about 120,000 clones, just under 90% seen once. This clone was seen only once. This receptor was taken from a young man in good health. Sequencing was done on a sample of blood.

CDR3: CAISESLGAAQETQYF. CDR3 DNA sequence: TGTGCCATCAGTGAGTCGCTGGGTGCGGCTCAAGAGACCCAGTACTTC. The rearrangement uses TRBV10-3 and TRBJ2-5, with no clear D. The CDR3 consists of 16 residues. V lost 0 bases to trimming and J lost 2 bases, with 13 bases between them. CDR1 is ENHRY and CDR2 is SYGVKD in the germline V gene.